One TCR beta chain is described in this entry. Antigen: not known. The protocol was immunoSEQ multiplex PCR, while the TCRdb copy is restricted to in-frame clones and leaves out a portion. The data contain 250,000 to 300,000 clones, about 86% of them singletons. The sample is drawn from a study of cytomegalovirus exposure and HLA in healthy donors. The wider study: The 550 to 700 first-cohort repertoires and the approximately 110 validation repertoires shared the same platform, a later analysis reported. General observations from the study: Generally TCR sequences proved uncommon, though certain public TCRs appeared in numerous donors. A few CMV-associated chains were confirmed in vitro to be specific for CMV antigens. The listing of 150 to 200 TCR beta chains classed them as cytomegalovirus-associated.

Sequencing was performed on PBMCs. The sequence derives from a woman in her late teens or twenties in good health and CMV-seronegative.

The CDR3 bases are TGCGCCAGCAGCACCGGGACTACCGCTAGCACAGATACGCAGTATTTT. Residues: CASSTGTTASTDTQYF. The gene calls are TRBV5-1 and TRBJ2-3; 7 bases agree with TRBD2. The V and J ends lost 4 bases and 0 bases, in that order; junction bases with no gene match: 8. This CDR3 region has 16 residues. Germline V CDR1 and CDR2: SGHRS, YFSETQ. The full variable domain, its missing parts supplied by reference TRBV5-1 and TRBJ2-3, is KAGVTQTPRYLIKTRGQQVTLSCSPISGHRSVSWYQQTPGQGLQFLFEYFSETQRNKGNFPGRFSGRQFSNSRSEMNVSTLELGDSALYLCASSTGTTASTDTQYFGPGTRLTVL.